A single sample gave rise to the 13 T cell receptor beta chains below, sequenced in a study of OX40 agonist ivuxolimab in advanced cancers. Clones were read by immunoSEQ multiplex PCR, and TCRdb kept only the in-frame ones, dropping some. The sample includes roughly 40,000 clones, 88% of them seen just once. Sequencing was performed on CD4+ or CD8+ T cells sorted from blood, taken in a trial of the OX40 agonist ivuxolimab. These receptors originate from an adult with an advanced solid tumor such as melanoma, head and neck, liver or kidney cancer.

The rearrangement joins TRBV11-2 to TRBJ1-6; no reliable D call. V was trimmed by 2 bases and J by 9 bases, leaving 11 bases between them. The germline V gene encodes CDR1 SGHAT and CDR2 FQNNGV. The CDR3 length is 14 residues. The DNA for the CDR3 is TGTGCCAGCAGCTTAAATCCCTGGGGTTCACCCCTCCACTTT. It translates to CASSLNPWGSPLHF.

The chain employs TRBV11-2 and TRBJ1-1; D is ambiguous. Trimming removed 2 bases at V and 4 bases at J, with 8 bases between. Germline V gene lookup returns CDR1 SGHAT and CDR2 FQNNGV. This CDR3 has 13 residues. In DNA, the CDR3 is TGTGCCAGCAGCTTAAGTGTCGTCACTGAAGCTTTCTTT. Translated: CASSLSVVTEAFF.

This chain uses TRBV11-1 with TRBJ1-1; D is undetermined. The CDR3 loop spans 14 amino acids. V was trimmed by 4 bases and J by 4 bases, leaving 13 bases between them. The germline CDR1 and CDR2 sequences are SGHAT and FQDESV (reference sequence). CDR3 residues: CASSSRGRSTEAFF. The CDR3 DNA reads as TGTGCCAGCAGCTCTCGAGGACGGAGCACTGAAGCTTTCTTT.

J is TRBJ2-7 and V is TRBV4-3; the D gene is possibly TRBD1 (5 bases). V was shortened by 1 base and J by 3 bases, with 10 bases between the two germline ends. The CDR3 has 14 residues. The germline V gene encodes CDR1 LGHNA and CDR2 YSLEER. The CDR3 here is CASSQVDSHYEQYF. As DNA, the CDR3 is TGCGCCAGCAGCCAAGTAGACAGCCACTACGAGCAGTACTTC.

The V gene is TRBV28, the J gene TRBJ1-5, with unresolved D. The CDR3 runs to 14 residues. Germline lookup yields CDR1 MDHEN and CDR2 SYDVKM. Trimming took off 3 bases at V and 9 bases at J, with 15 bases between the two ends. CDR3 sequence reads: CASSLENHRGPQHF. The CDR3 DNA sequence: TGTGCCAGCAGTTTGGAGAATCACCGAGGGCCCCAGCATTTT.

In nucleotides, the CDR3 is TGTGCCAGCTCCCGTCCACGAAACACCATATATTTT. Translation gives CASSRPRNTIYF. The genes are TRBV6-5 and TRBJ1-3; D call uncertain. The germline V gene has CDR1 MNHEY and CDR2 SVGAGI. V was trimmed by 8 bases and J by 5 bases, leaving 10 bases between them. There are 12 residues in the CDR3.

J is TRBJ2-5 and V is TRBV5-6; TRBD1 matches 8 bases. The assigned J gene may be wrong: the sequence end matches TRBJ2-7 better. The CDR3 is 14 amino acids. The V gene's germline CDR1 is SGHDT and CDR2 YYEEEE. The CDR3 sequence: CASSLQGAGYEQYF. CDR3 DNA sequence: TGTGCCAGCAGCTTGCAGGGGGCGGGCTACGAGCAGTACTTC.

The chain carries TRBV28 and TRBJ1-2, with D perhaps TRBD1 (5 bases). V lost 7 bases and J lost 4, with 13 bases in between. The CDR3 has 13 residues. The germline gives CDR1 MDHEN, CDR2 SYDVKM. The CDR3: CASTQGPFYGYTF. The CDR3 DNA reads as TGTGCCAGCACCCAGGGACCATTCTATGGCTACACCTTC.

V is TRBV9 and J is TRBJ2-2, with a possible D match to TRBD2 (6 bases). This CDR3 has 11 residues. From germline, CDR1 is SGDLS and CDR2 YYNGEE. V shed 5 bases and J shed 7 bases, with 6 bases lying between them. The CDR3 coding sequence is TGTGCCAGCAGGGGGGGCGGGGAGCTGTTTTTT. Translating it yields CASRGGGELFF.

This chain uses TRBV4-3 with TRBJ2-1; 10 bases agree with TRBD1. V shed 4 bases, J shed 3 bases, and the junction held 6 bases outside the gene matches. CDR1 is LGHNA, CDR2 YSLEER, per germline. The CDR3 runs 16 residues. Here the CDR3 DNA reads TGCGCCAGCAGCCGACCGACAGGGGGCGGCTACAATGAGCAGTTCTTC. It encodes CASSRPTGGGYNEQFF.

The rearrangement joins TRBV28 to TRBJ2-4; 8 bases are shared with TRBD1. With V trimmed by 2 bases and J by 0 bases, 9 bases remained unmatched. The V gene's germline CDR1 is MDHEN and CDR2 SYDVKM. The CDR3 has 18 amino acids. Here the CDR3 reads CASSLALDRGEAKNIQYF. The CDR3 region has the DNA TGTGCCAGCAGTTTAGCTCTCGACAGGGGTGAAGCCAAAAACATTCAGTACTTC.

J is TRBJ2-1 and V is TRBV5-5; 12 bases map to TRBD2. The junction had 10 bases not matched to a gene; V was cut back by 3 bases and J by 6 bases. The germline V gene has CDR1 SGHKS and CDR2 YYEKEE (reference sequence). This CDR3 is 17 amino acids long. The CDR3 loop is CASSSLAGGPDGNEQFF. The DNA of the CDR3 is TGTGCCAGCAGCTCCCTAGCGGGGGGGCCGGATGGCAATGAGCAGTTCTTC.

V gene TRBV9 combines with J gene TRBJ2-1, with D perhaps matching TRBD1 (5 bases). CDR1 SGDLS and CDR2 YYNGEE come from the germline V gene. V was clipped by 4 bases and J by 7 bases, with 21 bases between them. This CDR3 spans 16 amino acids. The CDR3 coding sequence is TGTGCCAGCAGCCCGGGTCCGGCCCGAAGGGGAAATGAGCAGTTCTTC. Its protein is CASSPGPARRGNEQFF.